The clone carrying this T cell receptor beta chain showed up just a few times. The antigen remains undetermined. The V end was cut by 7 bases, the J end by 6 bases, with 15 bases between. This CDR3 is built from 13 residues. In germline, CDR1 is MNHNS, CDR2 SASEGT. The data stem from a study of blood T cells in healthy people across ages. Study background: Per every two T cells, about one barcoded beta molecule was captured by template switching.

For the second PCR, which ran for about 7 to 11 cycles, a sample-barcoded 5' primer and a J-beta primer mix were used. TCRdb re-analysed the 5' RACE reads in MiXCR, keeping a single row per CDR3 protein. This repertoire shows about 290,000 distinct CDR3 sequences, 27% found once; its top ten account for roughly 30%. Study results and limitations: Naive T cell percentage showed a strong correlation with the diversity of TCR beta.

The clonotype comes from a woman in her 70s in good health. The chain employs TRBV6-1 and TRBJ1-1; a possible D gene is TRBD1 (6 bases). Sequences were obtained from blood. CDR3 amino acids: CASTRPGVPEAFF. The CDR3 DNA follows: TGTGCCAGCACGAGACCAGGGGTTCCTGAAGCTTTCTTT.